A single sample gave rise to the 24 T cell receptor beta chains below, sequenced in a study of breast tumors, draining lymph nodes, adjacent tissues. The lymph nodes were axillary draining lymph nodes from breast cancer patients. TCRdb redid the calling of the multiplex PCR reads with MiXCR, one entry per CDR3 protein. The table lists around 300,000 distinct CDR3 sequences, over 25% of them singletons. Sequencing input: axillary lymph node tissue. These receptors all stem from a female donor with breast cancer. Some clones in this sample may be carry-over from other donors' samples.

Points on this clonotype: An end of the junction differs from the germline gene, which may be a read error. The chain is built from TRBV24-1 and TRBJ2-3, with TRBD1 as a possible D gene (6 bases). Germline V gene lookup returns CDR1 KGHDR and CDR2 SFDVKD. The CDR3 contains 13 residues. The DNA of the CDR3 is TGCGCCACCAGGGGACCGTACACAGATACGCAGTATTTT. It yields the protein CATRGPYTDTQYF.

In its sample, this clonotype was seen many times. V gene TRBV24-1 combines with J gene TRBJ2-5; no definite D call. The CDR3 totals 10 residues. CDR1 and CDR2 (germline): KGHDR, SFDVKD. The V end was cut by 12 bases, the J end by 4 bases, with 8 bases between. CDR3 DNA sequence: TGTGCCGCTCTCCGAGAGACCCAGTACTTC. It codes for CAALRETQYF.

This clonotype came up many times. V and J are TRBV19 and TRBJ2-1, with D unresolved. This CDR3 contains 14 residues. The V gene's germline CDR1 is LNHDA and CDR2 SQIVND (reference sequence). V lost 5 bases and J 0 bases, leaving 8 bases between the germline ends. This CDR3 reads CASSAPSSYNEQFF. The CDR3 bases are TGTGCCAGTAGTGCGCCGAGCTCCTACAATGAGCAGTTCTTC.

This clonotype was detected only a few times. A much larger clonotype is one base distant, so this may be a read error. This chain links TRBV20-1 with TRBJ1-6; D gene unclear. Germline V lookup: CDR1 DFQATT, CDR2 SNEGSKA (reference sequence). The CDR3 loop spans 12 amino acids. CDR3 in amino acids: CSATHRSSPPHF. The CDR3 DNA follows: TGCAGTGCTACCCACCGGAGCTCACCCCCCCACTTT.

V and J are TRBV6-1 and TRBJ2-7, with 8 bases aligning to TRBD1. V dropped 7 bases and J dropped 3; count of bases not matched to a gene: 8. The CDR3 totals 14 residues. Germline lookup yields CDR1 MNHNS and CDR2 SASEGT. This CDR3 reads CASTRTGINYEQYF. DNA for the CDR3: TGTGCCAGCACGAGGACAGGGATTAACTACGAGCAGTACTTC.

The chain carries TRBV6-2 or TRBV6-3 and TRBJ2-1; 16 bases line up with TRBD2. Germline V CDR1 and CDR2: MNHEY, SVGEGT. The trim removed 11 bases at V and 12 bases at J, leaving 7 bases unmatched. The CDR3 runs to 13 residues. The CDR3 sequence: CAGGTSGRAGQFF. CDR3 nucleotides: TGTGCCGGCGGGACTAGCGGGAGGGCGGGGCAGTTCTTC.

A note on this clonotype: This may be a read error: a much more frequent sequence differs by one nucleotide. The V gene is TRBV20-1, the J gene TRBJ2-3; 7 positions match TRBD2. Germline CDR1 DFQATT, CDR2 SNEGSKA (reference sequence). This CDR3 is built from 13 residues. This CDR3 reads CREPLAAFNTQYF. In DNA form, the CDR3 reads TGCAGGGAACCTCTAGCGGCATTTAATACGCAGTATTTT.

This clonotype occurred many times. This sequence joins TRBV19 and TRBJ2-5; D is perhaps TRBD2 (6 bases). CDR3 length: 17 residues. Looked up from germline, CDR1 is LNHDA and CDR2 is SQIVND (reference sequence). Trimming stripped 2 bases from V and 3 bases from J, with 19 bases between. CDR3 in DNA: TGTGCCAGTAGTATAAATACTCCAGGGAGGATGAAAGAGACCCAGTACTTC. This sequence encodes CASSINTPGRMKETQYF.

Only one count was recorded for this clonotype. A read error may be the cause here, since a much bigger clone is one base away. V usage is TRBV6-6 and J usage is TRBJ2-1, with D maybe TRBD2 (6 bases). Germline V CDR1 and CDR2: MNHNY, SVGAGI (reference sequence). V was trimmed by 5 bases and J by 2 bases, leaving 10 bases between them. The CDR3 contains 14 residues. The CDR3 loop is CASSHSGTYNEQFF. The CDR3 region has the DNA TGTGCCAGCAGTCATAGCGGAACCTACAATGAGCAGTTCTTC.

This clonotype was observed at least ten times. The chain couples TRBV6-5 to TRBJ2-7; TRBD1 matches at 8 bases. The CDR3 extends over 15 amino acids. Per germline, CDR1 MNHEY and CDR2 SVGAGI. The J segment lost 5 bases and the V segment lost 6 bases, leaving 12 bases of the junction unmatched. This CDR3 reads CASSAGTGRINEQYF. CDR3 nucleotide sequence: TGTGCCAGCAGCGCGGGGACAGGCCGGATCAACGAGCAGTACTTC.

In this sample, this clonotype turned up many times. V usage is TRBV4-3 and J usage is TRBJ2-7, with 8 nucleotides matching TRBD2. Trimming at V came to 1 base and at J to 3 bases, leaving 8 bases not matched to a gene. This CDR3 spans 16 amino acids. CDR1 LGHNA and CDR2 YSLEER come from the germline V gene. CDR3 region: CASSQGASGQNYEQYF. The CDR3 DNA sequence: TGCGCCAGCAGCCAAGGCGCTAGCGGGCAAAACTACGAGCAGTACTTC.

The chain carries TRBV18 and TRBJ1-5; weak D call: TRBD1 (5 bases). The CDR3 has 14 residues. The germline V gene encodes CDR1 KGHSH and CDR2 LQKENI. The ends were cut back, 3 bases at V and 6 bases at J, with 12 bases in the middle. DNA of the CDR3: TGTGCCAGCTCACCGTACGGGGCTGGTCAGCCCCAGCATTTT. Amino acid sequence: CASSPYGAGQPQHF.

This clonotype was counted at least ten times. The chain uses TRBV7-8 and TRBJ1-2; 8 positions agree with TRBD1. The V and J ends lost 5 bases and 4 bases, in that order; junction bases with no gene match: 12. Germline V gene data show CDR1 as SGHVS and CDR2 as FQNEAQ. The CDR3 is 16 residues long. CDR3 amino acids: CASSPNTRGRGYGYTF. CDR3 sequence (DNA): TGTGCCAGCAGCCCAAATACCAGGGGGCGCGGCTATGGCTACACCTTC.

This clonotype was seen ten or more times. The genes are TRBV7-2 and TRBJ2-7; D ambiguous. Trimming pared 0 bases from V and 0 bases from J, leaving 6 bases between. The CDR3 is made up of 14 amino acids. Germline CDR1 reads SGHTA; CDR2 reads FQGNSA. DNA of the CDR3: TGTGCCAGCAGCTTAGCCCACACCTCCTACGAGCAGTACTTC. Its protein is CASSLAHTSYEQYF.

This clonotype was counted at least ten times. This sequence joins TRBV2 and TRBJ2-1, with 7 bases aligning to TRBD2. Germline values: CDR1 SNHLY, CDR2 FYNNEI. Trimming took 4 bases from V and 7 from J; bases not matched to a gene: 1. This CDR3 has 12 residues. The CDR3 nucleotides are TGTGCCAGCAGTGCGCGGGGGAATGAGCAGTTCTTC. Protein sequence: CASSARGNEQFF.

V gene TRBV3-1 combines with J gene TRBJ2-7, with 11 bases fitting TRBD2. V shed 6 bases, J shed 4 bases, and the junction held 11 bases outside the gene matches. The germline CDR1 and CDR2 sequences are LGHDT and YNNKEL (reference sequence). This CDR3 is 16 amino acids long. The CDR3, as DNA: TGTGCCAGCAGTCAAAATATAGCGGGAGGGGCATACGAGCAGTACTTC. Protein: CASSQNIAGGAYEQYF.

This clonotype has a count of ten or more. The chain couples TRBV10-1 to TRBJ2-1; D is possibly TRBD2 (6 bases). Trimming stripped 0 bases from V and 5 bases from J, with 11 bases between. Germline CDR1 is WNHNN and CDR2 is SYGVQD (reference sequence). The CDR3 is 15 amino acids. CDR3 protein: CASSESGRGNNEQFF. For the CDR3, the DNA is TGCGCCAGCAGTGAGTCCGGGCGGGGCAACAATGAGCAGTTCTTC.

This clonotype was counted between two and nine times. The V gene is TRBV6-2 or TRBV6-3, the J gene TRBJ1-5; possible D gene TRBD1, 6 bases. The V gene's germline CDR1 is MNHEY and CDR2 SVGEGT. The CDR3 has 14 residues. V lost 6 bases and J 6 bases, leaving 15 bases between the germline ends. CDR3 coding DNA: TGTGCCAGCAGGGTCGGACAGATCGGTCAGCCCCAGCATTTT. It encodes CASRVGQIGQPQHF.

Many counts were recorded for this clonotype. The genes are TRBV9 and TRBJ2-5, with D perhaps TRBD2 (5 bases). V shed 3 bases and J shed 1 base, with 10 bases lying between them. Germline assignment: CDR1 SGDLS and CDR2 YYNGEE. This CDR3 has 14 residues. Written as DNA, the CDR3 is TGTGCCAGCAGCGAGAGCGGCACCCAAGAGACCCAGTACTTC. This codes for CASSESGTQETQYF.

The chain combines TRBV30 with TRBJ1-5; D is ambiguous. Germline values: CDR1 GTSNPN, CDR2 SVGIG (reference sequence). The CDR3 consists of 14 residues. V was pared by 5 bases and J by 2 bases, with 13 bases between. The CDR3 is CAWGRLAGNQPQHF. DNA of the CDR3: TGTGCCTGGGGCAGGTTAGCGGGCAATCAGCCCCAGCATTTT.

The J gene is TRBJ2-2, the V gene TRBV20-1; 7 bases match TRBD1. J gave up 4 bases and V 7 bases, and 6 bases lay outside the gene matches. Per germline, CDR1 DFQATT and CDR2 SNEGSKA (reference sequence). The CDR3 has 13 residues. CDR3: CSGGGAGTGELFF. The CDR3 DNA reads TGCAGTGGAGGGGGCGCAGGCACCGGGGAGCTGTTTTTT.

This clonotype was recorded at least ten times. The rearrangement links TRBV5-6 to TRBJ2-2; D possibly uses TRBD1 or TRBD2 (5 bases each). The CDR3 is 16 amino acids. The V gene lost 3 bases and the J gene lost 8 bases, with 20 bases spanning the gap. Germline loops: CDR1 SGHDT, CDR2 YYEEEE. CDR3 coding DNA: TGTGCCAGCAGCTCTCGCTTTGGGACCCTGGCGGGGGAGCTGTTTTTT. Encoded protein: CASSSRFGTLAGELFF.

For this clonotype: Possible read error: a much larger clone is one base away. This chain joins TRBV5-1 and TRBJ2-5, with D perhaps TRBD2 (5 bases). The CDR3 has 14 residues. Germline CDR1 is SGHRS and CDR2 is YFSETQ. V was clipped by 1 base and J by 5 bases, with 12 bases between them. The CDR3 region has the DNA TGCGCCAGCAGCTTGCGCCGGGGATGGGAGACCCAGTACTTC. Amino acid sequence: CASSLRRGWETQYF.

This clonotype has more than one count but fewer than ten. A read error may explain this, as a much larger clone is one base away. The chain has TRBV2 and TRBJ2-7; tentatively, D is TRBD1 or TRBD2 (5 bases each). V gave up 5 bases and J gave up 4 bases, with 18 bases separating them. This CDR3 contains 15 residues. Germline V CDR1 and CDR2: SNHLY, FYNNEI. This chain's CDR3 is CASSQGWGGTYEQYF. CDR3 in DNA: TGTGCCAGCAGTCAAGGTTGGGGTGGGACGTACGAGCAGTACTTC.